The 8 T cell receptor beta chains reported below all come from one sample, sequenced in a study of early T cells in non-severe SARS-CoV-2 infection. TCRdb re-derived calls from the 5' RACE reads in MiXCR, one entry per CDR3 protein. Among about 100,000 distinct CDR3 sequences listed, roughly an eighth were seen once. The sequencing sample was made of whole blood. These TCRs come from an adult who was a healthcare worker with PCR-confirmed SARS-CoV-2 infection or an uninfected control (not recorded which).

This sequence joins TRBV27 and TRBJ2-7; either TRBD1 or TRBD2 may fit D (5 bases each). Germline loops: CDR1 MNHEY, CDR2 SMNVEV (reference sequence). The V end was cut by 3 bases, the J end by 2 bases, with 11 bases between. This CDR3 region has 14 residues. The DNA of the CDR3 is TGTGCCAGCAGTTTCGGGACGCCTACCTACGAGCAGTACTTC. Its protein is CASSFGTPTYEQYF.

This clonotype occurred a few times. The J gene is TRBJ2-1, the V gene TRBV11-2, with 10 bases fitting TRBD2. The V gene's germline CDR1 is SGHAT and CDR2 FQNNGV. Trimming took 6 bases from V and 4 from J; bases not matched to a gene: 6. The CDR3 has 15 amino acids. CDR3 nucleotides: TGTGCCAGCAGACAAAGCGGGGGGGCGTACAATGAGCAGTTCTTC. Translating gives CASRQSGGAYNEQFF. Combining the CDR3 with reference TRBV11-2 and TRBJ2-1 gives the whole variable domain EAGVAQSPRYKIIEKRQSVAFWCNPISGHATLYWYQQILGQGPKLLIQFQNNGVVDDSQLPKDRFSAERLKGVDSTLKIQPAKLEDSAVYLCASRQSGGAYNEQFFGPGTRLTVL.

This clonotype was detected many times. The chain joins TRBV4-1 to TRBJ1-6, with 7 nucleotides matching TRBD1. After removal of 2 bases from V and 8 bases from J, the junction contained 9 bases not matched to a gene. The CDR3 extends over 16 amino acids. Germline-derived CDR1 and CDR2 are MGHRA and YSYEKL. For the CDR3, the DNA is TGCGCCAGCAGCCAACCCTTCGACAGGGCGGATTCACCCCTCCACTTT. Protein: CASSQPFDRADSPLHF.

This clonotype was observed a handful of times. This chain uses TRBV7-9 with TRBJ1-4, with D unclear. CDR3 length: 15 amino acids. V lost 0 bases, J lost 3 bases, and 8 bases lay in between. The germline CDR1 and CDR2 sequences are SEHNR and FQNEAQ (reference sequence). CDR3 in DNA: TGTGCCAGCAGCTTAGCGCTAAGGGCTAATGAAAAACTGTTTTTT. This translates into CASSLALRANEKLFF.

The CDR3 nucleotides read TGTGCCAGCAGTACCAGACAGGGTCCCAATTCACCCCTCCACTTT. Translation: CASSTRQGPNSPLHF. The rearrangement links TRBV6-2 or TRBV6-3 to TRBJ1-6; 7 bases are shared with TRBD1. The V gene's germline CDR1 is MNHEY and CDR2 SVGEGT. CDR3 size: 15 residues. With 5 bases clipped from V and 7 bases from J, the junction kept 8 bases outside the gene matches.

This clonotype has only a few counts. The CDR3 region is CASSFRTGWERETQYF. The CDR3 DNA reads as TGTGCCAGCAGCTTCCGGACAGGGTGGGAACGGGAGACCCAGTACTTC. The V and J genes are TRBV11-2 and TRBJ2-5; 8 bases agree with TRBD1. Germline V CDR1 and CDR2: SGHAT, FQNNGV. Germline trimming cut 3 bases from V and 5 bases from J; bases unmatched to any gene: 11. The CDR3 length is 16 residues.

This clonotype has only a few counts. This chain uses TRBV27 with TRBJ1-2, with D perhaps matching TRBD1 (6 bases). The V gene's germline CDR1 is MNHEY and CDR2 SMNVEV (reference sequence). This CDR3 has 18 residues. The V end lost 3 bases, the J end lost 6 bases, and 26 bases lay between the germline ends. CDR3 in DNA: TGTGCCAGCAGTTTTGTCAGGGCGGGACAAGGAACCCTCCATGGCTACACCTTC. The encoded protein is CASSFVRAGQGTLHGYTF.

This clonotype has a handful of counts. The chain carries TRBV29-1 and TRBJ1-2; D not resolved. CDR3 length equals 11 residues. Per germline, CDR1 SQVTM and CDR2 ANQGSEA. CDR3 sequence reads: CGHIGNYGYTF. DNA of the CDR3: TGCGGCCACATAGGAAACTATGGCTACACCTTC.